This T cell receptor (beta chain) was observed in a study of OX40 agonist ivuxolimab in advanced cancers. The germline V gene encodes CDR1 SGHAT and CDR2 FQNNGV. The V end lost 5 bases, the J end lost 5 bases, and 17 bases lay between the germline ends. The CDR3 length is 15 residues. The data were produced by immunoSEQ multiplex PCR, yet TCRdb's version contains in-frame clones alone and is incomplete. The sample holds approximately 20,000 clones, around 76% seen once. The origin of this receptor is an adult with an advanced solid tumor such as melanoma, head and neck, liver or kidney cancer. This sequence joins TRBV11-2 and TRBJ2-3; the D gene is possibly TRBD1 (6 bases). The sequenced sample was CD4+ or CD8+ T cells sorted from blood, obtained in a trial of the OX40 agonist ivuxolimab. This CDR3 reads CASSLRGLTVDTQYF. CDR3 sequence (DNA): TGTGCCAGCAGCCTCAGGGGTCTTACTGTAGATACGCAGTATTTT.